The 8 T cell receptor beta chains below all came from one sample that was sequenced in a study of OX40 agonist ivuxolimab in advanced cancers. TCRdb's table, derived via immunoSEQ multiplex PCR, lists solely in-frame clones and lacks some. The sample consists of 50,000 to 55,000 clones, 60% to 80% of them appearing once. Sequenced here: CD4+ or CD8+ T cells sorted from blood, sampled in a trial of the OX40 agonist ivuxolimab. Receptors were obtained from an adult with an advanced solid tumor such as melanoma, head and neck, liver or kidney cancer.

The rearrangement joins TRBV5-4 to TRBJ2-3, with unresolved D. The V end was cut by 4 bases, the J end by 6 bases, with 9 bases between. This CDR3 region has 12 residues. Germline V gene sequence: CDR1 SGHNT, CDR2 YYREEE (reference sequence). This CDR3 reads CASSPQRDTQYF. As DNA, the CDR3 is TGTGCCAGCAGCCCCCAACGGGATACGCAGTATTTT.

The chain links TRBV7-2 to TRBJ1-3, with D perhaps TRBD1 (5 bases). V was cut by 6 bases and J by 4 bases, with 16 bases left in between. Germline CDR1 SGHTA, CDR2 FQGNSA. The CDR3 loop spans 15 amino acids. The CDR3 sequence is CASRGEFLTGNTIYF. CDR3 bases: TGTGCCAGCAGGGGGGAATTCCTAACAGGAAACACCATATATTTT.

The chain joins TRBV5-4 to TRBJ2-3, with D tentatively TRBD1 (6 bases). The CDR3 runs to 14 residues. Trimming shortened V by 6 bases and J by 5 bases, and 16 bases separated the two germline ends. Germline CDR1 SGHNT, CDR2 YYREEE (reference sequence). The CDR3 loop reads CASTLRGFEDTQYF. In nucleotides, the CDR3 is TGTGCCAGCACCCTCAGGGGATTCGAAGATACGCAGTATTTT.

The chain employs TRBV2 and TRBJ2-1; D is undetermined. The germline V gene encodes CDR1 SNHLY and CDR2 FYNNEI. V was pared by 6 bases and J by 5 bases, with 14 bases between. The CDR3 totals 14 residues. The CDR3: CASRNDLTNNEQFF. The DNA for the CDR3 is TGTGCCAGCAGGAACGACTTGACCAACAATGAGCAGTTCTTC.

The V and J genes are TRBV7-3 and TRBJ1-6, with 12 bases that match TRBD1. Per the germline V gene, CDR1 is SGHTA and CDR2 is FQGTGA. V was pared by 3 bases and J by 9 bases, with 3 bases of the junction left unmatched. The CDR3 is made up of 15 amino acids. DNA for the CDR3: TGTGCCAGCAGCTTGTTGGGACAGGGGGCTTCACCCCTCCACTTT. Amino acids: CASSLLGQGASPLHF. Based on the CDR3 plus reference TRBV7-3 and TRBJ1-6, the full variable domain is GAGVSQTPSNKVTEKGKYVELRCDPISGHTALYWYRQSLGQGPEFLIYFQGTGAADDSGLPNDRFFAVRPEGSVSTLKIQRTERGDSAVYLCASSLLGQGASPLHFGNGTRLTVT.

This clone was seen a few times. This chain uses TRBV11-2 with TRBJ2-5; perhaps TRBD2 as D (6 bases). V was pared by 2 bases and J by 3 bases, with 10 bases between. CDR3 length equals 14 residues. Germline CDR1 is SGHAT and CDR2 is FQNNGV. CDR3 DNA sequence: TGTGCCAGCAGCTTACTCCGGGGGAAAGAGACCCAGTACTTC. Its translation is CASSLLRGKETQYF.

The chain uses TRBV2 and TRBJ2-5; D call uncertain. Germline lookup yields CDR1 SNHLY and CDR2 FYNNEI. The V end lost 8 bases, the J end lost 1 base, and 8 bases lay between the germline ends. The CDR3 contains 12 residues. The CDR3 DNA reads TGTGCCAGCGACGGTAGCCAAGAGACCCAGTACTTC. Translated: CASDGSQETQYF.

The V gene is TRBV11-2, the J gene TRBJ2-1, with 7 bases that match TRBD2. This CDR3 contains 13 residues. The V and J ends lost 1 base and 8 bases, in that order; junction bases with no gene match: 2. The germline V gene encodes CDR1 SGHAT and CDR2 FQNNGV. The CDR3 DNA follows: TGTGCCAGCAGCTTAGGGCTAGCGGATGAGCAGTTCTTC. Its translation is CASSLGLADEQFF. Full variable domain (outside the CDR3, taken from reference TRBV11-2 and TRBJ2-1): EAGVAQSPRYKIIEKRQSVAFWCNPISGHATLYWYQQILGQGPKLLIQFQNNGVVDDSQLPKDRFSAERLKGVDSTLKIQPAKLEDSAVYLCASSLGLADEQFFGPGTRLTVL.